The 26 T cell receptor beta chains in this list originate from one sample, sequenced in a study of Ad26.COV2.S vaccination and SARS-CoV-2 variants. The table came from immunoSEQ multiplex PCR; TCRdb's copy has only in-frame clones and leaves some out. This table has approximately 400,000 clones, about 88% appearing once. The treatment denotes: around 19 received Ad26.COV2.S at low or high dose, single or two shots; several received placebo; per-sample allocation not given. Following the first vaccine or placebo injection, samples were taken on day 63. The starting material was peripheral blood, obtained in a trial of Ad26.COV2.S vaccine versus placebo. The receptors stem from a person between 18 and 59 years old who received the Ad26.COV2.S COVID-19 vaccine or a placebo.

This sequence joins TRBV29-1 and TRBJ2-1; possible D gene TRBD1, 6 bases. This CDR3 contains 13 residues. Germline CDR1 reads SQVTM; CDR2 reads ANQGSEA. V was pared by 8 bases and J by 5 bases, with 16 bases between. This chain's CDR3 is CSQRGGRDNEQFF. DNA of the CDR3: TGCAGCCAAAGAGGGGGACGGGACAATGAGCAGTTCTTC.

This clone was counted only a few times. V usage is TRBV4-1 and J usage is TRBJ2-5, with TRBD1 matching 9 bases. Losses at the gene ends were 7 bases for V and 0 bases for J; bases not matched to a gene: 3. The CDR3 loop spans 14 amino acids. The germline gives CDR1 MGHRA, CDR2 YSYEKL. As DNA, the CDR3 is TGCGCCAGCATGGACAGGGGCAACCAAGAGACCCAGTACTTC. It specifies CASMDRGNQETQYF.

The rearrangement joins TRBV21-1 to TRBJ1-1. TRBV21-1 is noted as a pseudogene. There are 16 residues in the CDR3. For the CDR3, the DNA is TGTGCCAGCAGCAAAGGAATGGGACCGCTGAACACTGAAGCTTTCTTT. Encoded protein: CASSKGMGPLNTEAFF.

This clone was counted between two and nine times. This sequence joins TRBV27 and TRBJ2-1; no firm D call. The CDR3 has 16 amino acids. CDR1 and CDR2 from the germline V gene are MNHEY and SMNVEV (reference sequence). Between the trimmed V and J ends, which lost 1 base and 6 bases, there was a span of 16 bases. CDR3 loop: CASSLLDTMGSNEQFF. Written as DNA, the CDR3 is TGTGCCAGCAGTTTATTGGATACGATGGGGTCCAATGAGCAGTTCTTC.

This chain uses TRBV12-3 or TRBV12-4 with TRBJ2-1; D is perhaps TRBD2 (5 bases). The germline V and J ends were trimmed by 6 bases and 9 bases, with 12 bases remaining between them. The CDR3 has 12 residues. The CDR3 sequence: CASSPGIGEQFF. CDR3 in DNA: TGTGCCAGCAGCCCGGGGATTGGTGAGCAGTTCTTC.

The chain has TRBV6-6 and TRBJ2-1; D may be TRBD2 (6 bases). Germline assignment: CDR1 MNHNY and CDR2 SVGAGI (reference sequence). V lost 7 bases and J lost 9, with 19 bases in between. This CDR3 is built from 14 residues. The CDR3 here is CASNLGGESTEQFF. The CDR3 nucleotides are TGTGCCAGCAATTTGGGCGGGGAGTCCACTGAGCAGTTCTTC.

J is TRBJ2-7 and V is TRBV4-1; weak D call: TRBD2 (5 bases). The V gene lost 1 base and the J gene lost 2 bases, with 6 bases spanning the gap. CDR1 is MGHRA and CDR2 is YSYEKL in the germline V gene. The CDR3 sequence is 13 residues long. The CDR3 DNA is TGCGCCAGCAGCCAAGGAGGGACCTACGAGCAGTACTTC. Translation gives CASSQGGTYEQYF.

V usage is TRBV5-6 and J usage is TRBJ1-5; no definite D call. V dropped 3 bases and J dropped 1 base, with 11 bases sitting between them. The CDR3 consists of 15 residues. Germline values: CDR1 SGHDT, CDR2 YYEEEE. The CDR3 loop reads CASSSAGGSNQPQHF. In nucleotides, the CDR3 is TGTGCCAGCAGCTCGGCGGGTGGGAGCAATCAGCCCCAGCATTTT.

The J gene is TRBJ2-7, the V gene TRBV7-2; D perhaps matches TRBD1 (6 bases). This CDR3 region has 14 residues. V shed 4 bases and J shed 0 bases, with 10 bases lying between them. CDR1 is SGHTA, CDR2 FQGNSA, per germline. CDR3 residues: CASSSQGFSYEQYF. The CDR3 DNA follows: TGTGCCAGCAGCTCACAGGGTTTCTCCTACGAGCAGTACTTC.

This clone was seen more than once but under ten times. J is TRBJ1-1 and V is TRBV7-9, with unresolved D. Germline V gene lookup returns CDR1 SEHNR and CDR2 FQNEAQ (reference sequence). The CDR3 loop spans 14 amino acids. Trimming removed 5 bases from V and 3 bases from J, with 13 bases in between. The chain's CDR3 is CASSPPDGDTEAFF. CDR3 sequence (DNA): TGTGCCAGCAGCCCACCTGACGGGGACACTGAAGCTTTCTTT.

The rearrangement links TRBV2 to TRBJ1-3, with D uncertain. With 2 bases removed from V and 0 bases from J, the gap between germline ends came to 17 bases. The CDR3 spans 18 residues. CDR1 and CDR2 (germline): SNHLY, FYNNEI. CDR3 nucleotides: TGTGCCAGCAGTGAATTTTACAGCAGGCGAATCTCTGGAAACACCATATATTTT. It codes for CASSEFYSRRISGNTIYF.

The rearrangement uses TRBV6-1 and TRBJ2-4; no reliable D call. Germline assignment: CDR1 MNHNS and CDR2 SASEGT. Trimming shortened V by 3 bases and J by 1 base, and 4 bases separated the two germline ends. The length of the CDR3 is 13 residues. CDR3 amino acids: CASSDWAKNIQYF. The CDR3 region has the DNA TGTGCCAGCAGTGATTGGGCCAAAAACATTCAGTACTTC.

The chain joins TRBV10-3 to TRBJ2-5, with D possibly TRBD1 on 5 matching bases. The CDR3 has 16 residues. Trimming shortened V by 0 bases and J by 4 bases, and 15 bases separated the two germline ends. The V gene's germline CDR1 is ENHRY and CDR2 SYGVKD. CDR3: CAISESGAGPLETQYF. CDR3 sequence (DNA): TGTGCCATCAGTGAGTCTGGGGCAGGTCCCTTAGAGACCCAGTACTTC.

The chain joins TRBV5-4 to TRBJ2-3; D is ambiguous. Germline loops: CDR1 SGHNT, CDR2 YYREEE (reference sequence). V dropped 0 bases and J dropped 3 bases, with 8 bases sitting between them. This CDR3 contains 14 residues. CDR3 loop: CASSLEEITDTQYF. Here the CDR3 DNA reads TGTGCCAGCAGCTTGGAGGAGATAACAGATACGCAGTATTTT.

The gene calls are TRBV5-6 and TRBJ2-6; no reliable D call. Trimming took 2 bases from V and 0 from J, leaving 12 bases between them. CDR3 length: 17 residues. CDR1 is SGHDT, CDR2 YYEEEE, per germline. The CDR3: CASSFRRINSGANVLTF. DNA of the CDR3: TGTGCCAGCAGCTTTCGCAGGATTAACTCTGGGGCCAACGTCCTGACTTTC.

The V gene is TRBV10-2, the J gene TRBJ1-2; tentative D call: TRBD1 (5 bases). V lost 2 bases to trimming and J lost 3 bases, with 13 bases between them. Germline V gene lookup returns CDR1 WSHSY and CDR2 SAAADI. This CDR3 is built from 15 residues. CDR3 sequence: CASSEMQGTYYGYTF. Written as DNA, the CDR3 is TGCGCCAGCAGTGAGATGCAGGGAACTTACTATGGCTACACCTTC.

The CDR3 nucleotides are TGTGCCAGCTCACCTAATGCCGGGGACGCTGAAGCTTTCTTT. It translates to CASSPNAGDAEAFF. The V gene is TRBV18, the J gene TRBJ1-1; TRBD1 is a possible D gene (5 bases). This CDR3 comprises 14 residues. Deletions cut 3 bases from V and 6 bases from J, with 14 bases between. Germline V lookup: CDR1 KGHSH, CDR2 LQKENI.

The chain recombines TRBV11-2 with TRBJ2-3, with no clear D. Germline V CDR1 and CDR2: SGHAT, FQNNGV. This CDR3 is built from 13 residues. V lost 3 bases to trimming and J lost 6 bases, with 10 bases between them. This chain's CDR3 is CASSFGYSDTQYF. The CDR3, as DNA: TGTGCCAGCAGCTTTGGGTACTCGGATACGCAGTATTTT.

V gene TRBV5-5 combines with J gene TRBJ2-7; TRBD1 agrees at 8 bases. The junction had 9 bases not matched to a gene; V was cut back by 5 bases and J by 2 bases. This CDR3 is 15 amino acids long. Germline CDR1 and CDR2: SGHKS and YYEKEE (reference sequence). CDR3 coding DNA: TGTGCCAGCAGACCAACTCGGGACAGGCCCTACGAGCAGTACTTC. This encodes CASRPTRDRPYEQYF.

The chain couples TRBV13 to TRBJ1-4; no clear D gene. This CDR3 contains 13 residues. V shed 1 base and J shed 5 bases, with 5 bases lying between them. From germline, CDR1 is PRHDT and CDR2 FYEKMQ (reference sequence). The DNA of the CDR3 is TGTGCCAGCAGCTTAGCCAGAAATGAAAAACTGTTTTTT. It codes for CASSLARNEKLFF.

The CDR3 sequence is CAISVTETYEQYF. The DNA of the CDR3 is TGTGCCATCAGTGTTACAGAGACCTACGAGCAGTACTTC. V is TRBV10-3 and J is TRBJ2-7; D gene ambiguous. Germline CDR1 reads ENHRY; CDR2 reads SYGVKD. This CDR3 comprises 13 residues. The ends were cut back, 4 bases at V and 2 bases at J, with 9 bases in the middle.

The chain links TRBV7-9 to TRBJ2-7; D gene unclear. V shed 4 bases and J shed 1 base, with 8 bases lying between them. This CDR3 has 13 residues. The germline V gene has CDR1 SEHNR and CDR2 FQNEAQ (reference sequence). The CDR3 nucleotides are TGTGCCAGCAGCTCCCCCTTGTCCTACGAGCAGTACTTC. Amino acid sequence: CASSSPLSYEQYF.

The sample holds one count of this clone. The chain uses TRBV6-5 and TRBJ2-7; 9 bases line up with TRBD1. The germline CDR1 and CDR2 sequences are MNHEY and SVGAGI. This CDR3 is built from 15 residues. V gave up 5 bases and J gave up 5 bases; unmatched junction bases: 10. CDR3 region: CASSIQLDRGHEQYF. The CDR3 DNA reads TGTGCCAGCAGTATCCAATTGGACAGGGGCCACGAGCAGTACTTC.

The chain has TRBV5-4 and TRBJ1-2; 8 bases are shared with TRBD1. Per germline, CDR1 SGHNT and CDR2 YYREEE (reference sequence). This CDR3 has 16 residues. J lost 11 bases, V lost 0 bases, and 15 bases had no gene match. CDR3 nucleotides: TGTGCCAGCAGCTTGGGGTCCGGACAGGGTCAAATGTGGTACACCTTC. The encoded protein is CASSLGSGQGQMWYTF.

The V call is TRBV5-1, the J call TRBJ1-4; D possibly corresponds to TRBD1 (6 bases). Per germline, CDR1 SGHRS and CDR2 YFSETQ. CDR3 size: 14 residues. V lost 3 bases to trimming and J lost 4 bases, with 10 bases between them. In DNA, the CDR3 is TGCGCCAGCAGCTACGGGACACTTAATGAAAAACTGTTTTTT. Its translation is CASSYGTLNEKLFF.

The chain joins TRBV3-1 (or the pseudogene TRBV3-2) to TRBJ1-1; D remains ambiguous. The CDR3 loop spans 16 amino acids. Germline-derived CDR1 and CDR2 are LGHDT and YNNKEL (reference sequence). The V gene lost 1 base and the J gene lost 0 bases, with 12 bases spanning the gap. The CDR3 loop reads CASSQVLVKLNTEAFF. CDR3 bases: TGTGCCAGCAGCCAAGTTCTCGTCAAATTGAACACTGAAGCTTTCTTT.